The next 8 T cell receptor beta chains were all read from a single sample in a study of blood T cells in healthy people across ages. Primers used in a second PCR of roughly 6 to 11 cycles were a sample-barcoded 5' primer and a J-beta primer mix. Using its own MiXCR run on the 5' RACE reads, TCRdb lists one record per CDR3 protein. The sample lists 1,300,000 or so distinct CDR3 sequences; approximately 59% were seen once. Sequencing was performed on blood. Receptors were obtained from a man aged 18 to 30 in good health.

This chain connects TRBV5-1 to TRBJ2-1; D is unresolved. CDR1 is SGHRS, CDR2 YFSETQ, per germline. CDR3 length equals 11 residues. V was clipped by 6 bases and J by 8 bases, with 9 bases between them. The CDR3 bases are TGCGCCAGCACCGATGCCGATGAGCAGTTCTTC. Protein product: CASTDADEQFF.

The chain links TRBV3-1 to TRBJ1-1; D not certain. With 4 bases removed from V and 1 base from J, the gap between germline ends came to 10 bases. This CDR3 region has 14 residues. The germline CDR1 and CDR2 sequences are LGHDT and YNNKEL (reference sequence). CDR3 DNA sequence: TGTGCCAGCAGCCTCCACGGGAAGAACACTGAAGCTTTCTTT. Encoded protein: CASSLHGKNTEAFF.

The J gene is TRBJ1-1, the V gene TRBV4-3, with D possibly matching TRBD1 (6 bases). CDR1 is LGHNA and CDR2 is YSLEER in the germline V gene. This CDR3 comprises 14 residues. Trimming pared 2 bases from V and 1 base from J, leaving 8 bases between. CDR3 in amino acids: CASSQTGTNTEAFF. In DNA form, the CDR3 reads TGCGCCAGCAGCCAAACAGGGACGAACACTGAAGCTTTCTTT.

In its sample, this clonotype was seen a few times. A read error may produce the germline difference seen at one junction end. The CDR3 DNA reads TGCAGCGTTGTGGCCTACAGTGAGCAGTTCTTC. Translating gives CSVVAYSEQFF. J is TRBJ2-1 and V is TRBV29-1, with D hard to call. The V gene's germline CDR1 is SQVTM and CDR2 ANQGSEA. The CDR3 contains 11 residues.

The gene calls are TRBV6-5 and TRBJ1-1, with D possibly being TRBD1 (5 bases). The CDR3 length is 14 residues. The V gene's germline CDR1 is MNHEY and CDR2 SVGAGI. Deletions cut 6 bases from V and 5 bases from J, with 16 bases between. As DNA, the CDR3 is TGTGCCAGCAGGCTACCGGGACGTTCTACTGAAGCTTTCTTT. Amino acids: CASRLPGRSTEAFF.

The V gene is TRBV9, the J gene TRBJ2-1; no definite D call. Looked up from germline, CDR1 is SGDLS and CDR2 is YYNGEE. The CDR3 has 14 amino acids. V was pared by 3 bases and J by 9 bases, with 16 bases between. In DNA, the CDR3 is TGTGCCAGCAGCGAACAGCTAAGACCCAGTGAGCAGTTCTTC. Its translation: CASSEQLRPSEQFF. Full variable domain (missing parts from reference TRBV9 and TRBJ2-1): DSGVTQTPKHLITATGQRVTLRCSPRSGDLSVYWYQQSLDQGLQFLIQYYNGEERAKGNILERFSAQQFPDLHSELNLSSLELGDSALYFCASSEQLRPSEQFFGPGTRLTVL.

The rearrangement uses TRBV28 and TRBJ2-3; D is perhaps TRBD1 (5 bases). Germline values: CDR1 MDHEN, CDR2 SYDVKM. V was clipped by 5 bases and J by 1 base, with 13 bases between them. The CDR3 length is 15 residues. In DNA form, the CDR3 reads TGTGCCAGCAGTCCCTCCTTACAGGGCACAGATACGCAGTATTTT. This encodes CASSPSLQGTDTQYF.

The chain combines TRBV11-2 with TRBJ2-1; TRBD2 aligns across 7 bases. The CDR3 contains 16 residues. The V gene end was trimmed by 5 bases and the J gene end by 11 bases; junction bases not matched to a gene: 18. Germline V lookup: CDR1 SGHAT, CDR2 FQNNGV. The CDR3 DNA is TGTGCCAGCAGCCAAGCCGGGGACTATCTTACAATGCAGCAGTTCTTC. It specifies CASSQAGDYLTMQQFF.